A single TCR beta chain is shown here with its context. Antigen unknown. One end of the junction is discordant with germline, which a read error may explain. A second about 6 to 12 cycle PCR used barcoded and J-beta primers. A single record per CDR3 protein comes from TCRdb applying MiXCR to the 5' RACE reads. Of some 1.6 million distinct CDR3 sequences listed, 30% to 40% are singletons. Aged about 6 to 100, donors were systemically healthy Caucasians from Russia. Researchers collected about 9.1 milliliters of peripheral blood from every single donor. Total RNA extracted from each sample amounted to at least 6 micrograms. The sample belongs to a study of blood T cells in healthy people across ages. Study-level findings and limits: Diversity of TCR beta correlated strongly with naive T cell percentage.

The sample comprised blood. This receptor was obtained from a woman younger than 45 in good health.

The CDR3 spells CASSYPRTAPSYNEQVF. DNA for the CDR3: TGTGCCAGCAGTTACCCCCGGACAGCGCCCTCCTACAATGAGCAGGTCTTC. The rearrangement joins TRBV6-2 or TRBV6-3 to TRBJ2-1, with D perhaps matching TRBD1 (6 bases). The germline gives CDR1 MNHEY, CDR2 SVGEGT. CDR3 size: 17 residues.